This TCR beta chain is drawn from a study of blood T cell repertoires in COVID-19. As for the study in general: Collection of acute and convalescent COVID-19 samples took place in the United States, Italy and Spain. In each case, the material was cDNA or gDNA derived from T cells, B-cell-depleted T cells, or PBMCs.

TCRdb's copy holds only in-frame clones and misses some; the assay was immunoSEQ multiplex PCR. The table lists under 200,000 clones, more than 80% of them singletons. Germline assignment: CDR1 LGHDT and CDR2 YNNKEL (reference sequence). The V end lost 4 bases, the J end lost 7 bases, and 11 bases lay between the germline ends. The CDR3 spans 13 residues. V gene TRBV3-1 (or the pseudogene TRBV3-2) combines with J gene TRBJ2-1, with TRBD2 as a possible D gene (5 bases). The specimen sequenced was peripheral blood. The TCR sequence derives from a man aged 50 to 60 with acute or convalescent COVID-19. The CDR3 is CASSPDWGNEQFF. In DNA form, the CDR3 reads TGTGCCAGCAGCCCGGACTGGGGAAATGAGCAGTTCTTC.